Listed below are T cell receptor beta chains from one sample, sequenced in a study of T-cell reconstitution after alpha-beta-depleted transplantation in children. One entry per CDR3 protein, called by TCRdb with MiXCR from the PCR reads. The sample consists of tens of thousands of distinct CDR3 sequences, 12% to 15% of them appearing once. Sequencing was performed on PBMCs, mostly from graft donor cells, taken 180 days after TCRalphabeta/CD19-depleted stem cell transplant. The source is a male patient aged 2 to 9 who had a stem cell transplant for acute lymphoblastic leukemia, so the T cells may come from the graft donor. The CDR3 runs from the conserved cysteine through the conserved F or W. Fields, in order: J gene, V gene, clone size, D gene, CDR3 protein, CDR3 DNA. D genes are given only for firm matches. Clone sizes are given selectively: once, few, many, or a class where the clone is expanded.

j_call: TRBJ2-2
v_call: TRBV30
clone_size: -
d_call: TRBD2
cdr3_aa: CAWTRDLGTRISSNTGELFF
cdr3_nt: TGTGCCTGGACCCGAGATTTAGGGACTAGAATCAGCTCGAACACCGGGGAGCTGTTTTTT

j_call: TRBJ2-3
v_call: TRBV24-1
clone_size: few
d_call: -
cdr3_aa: CATSDFQALTGVTDTQYF
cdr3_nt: TGTGCCACCAGTGATTTCCAGGCCCTGACTGGCGTCACAGATACGCAGTATTTT

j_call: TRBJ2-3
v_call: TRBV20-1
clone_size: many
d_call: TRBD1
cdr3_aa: CSAIGTDYSTDTQYF
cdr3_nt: TGCAGTGCTATCGGGACAGACTACAGCACAGATACGCAGTATTTT

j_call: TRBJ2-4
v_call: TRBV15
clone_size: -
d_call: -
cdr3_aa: CATSRDLTGWDIQYF
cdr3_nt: TGTGCCACCAGCAGAGATCTAACAGGGTGGGACATTCAGTACTTC

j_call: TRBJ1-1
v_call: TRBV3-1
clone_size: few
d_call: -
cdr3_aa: CASSPRWENTEAFF
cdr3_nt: TGTGCCAGCAGCCCAAGATGGGAGAACACTGAAGCTTTCTTT

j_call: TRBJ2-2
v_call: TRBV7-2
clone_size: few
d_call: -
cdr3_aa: CASSLARDPGTGELFF
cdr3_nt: TGTGCCAGCAGCTTAGCGCGGGACCCAGGCACCGGGGAGCTGTTTTTT

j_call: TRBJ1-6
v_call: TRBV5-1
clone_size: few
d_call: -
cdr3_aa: CASSPLRGRDSPLHF
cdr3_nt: TGCGCCAGCAGCCCCCTCAGGGGCCGAGATTCACCCCTCCACTTT

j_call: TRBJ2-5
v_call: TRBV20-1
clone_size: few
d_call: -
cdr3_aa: CSASTEETQYF
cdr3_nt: TGCAGTGCTAGTACGGAAGAGACCCAGTACTTC

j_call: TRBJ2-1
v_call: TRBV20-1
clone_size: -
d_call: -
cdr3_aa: CSARDGDGYNEQFF
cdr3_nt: TGCAGTGCTAGAGATGGAGACGGGTACAATGAGCAGTTCTTC

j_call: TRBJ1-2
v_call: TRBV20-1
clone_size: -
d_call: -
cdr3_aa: CSARDGNSRYGYTF
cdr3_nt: TGCAGTGCTAGAGATGGGAACAGCCGCTATGGCTACACCTTC

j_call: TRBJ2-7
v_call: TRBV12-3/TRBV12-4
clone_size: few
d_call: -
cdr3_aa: CASSSQERTYRGEQYF
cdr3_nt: TGTGCCAGCAGTTCCCAGGAGCGGACTTATCGAGGGGAGCAGTACTTC

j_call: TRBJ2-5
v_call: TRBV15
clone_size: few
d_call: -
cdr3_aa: CATSRVPVQETQYF
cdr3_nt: TGTGCCACCAGCAGAGTTCCAGTTCAAGAGACCCAGTACTTC

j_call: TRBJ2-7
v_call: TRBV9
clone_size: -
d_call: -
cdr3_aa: CASSGRGTYEQYF
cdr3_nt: TGTGCCAGCAGCGGCAGGGGCACCTACGAGCAGTACTTC

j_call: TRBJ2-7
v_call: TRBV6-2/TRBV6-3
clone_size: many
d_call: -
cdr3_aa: CASSRPPASEQYF
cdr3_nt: TGTGCCAGCAGTCGACCACCGGCAAGCGAGCAGTACTTC

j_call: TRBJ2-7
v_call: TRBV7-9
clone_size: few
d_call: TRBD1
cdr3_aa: CASSMTGGRNEQYF
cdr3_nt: TGTGCCAGCAGCATGACAGGGGGCAGGAACGAGCAGTACTTC

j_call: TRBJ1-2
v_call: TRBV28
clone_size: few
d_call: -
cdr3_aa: CASITSRGNGYTF
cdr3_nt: TGTGCCAGCATAACGAGCAGGGGAAACGGCTACACCTTC

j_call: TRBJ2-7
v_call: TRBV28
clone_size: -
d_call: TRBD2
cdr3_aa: CASTNVAGGSLYEQYF
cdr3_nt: TGTGCCAGCACCAACGTGGCGGGGGGGAGCCTATACGAGCAGTACTTC

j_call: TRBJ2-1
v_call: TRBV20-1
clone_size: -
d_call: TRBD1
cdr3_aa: CSARGGRGRISSYNEQFF
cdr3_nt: TGCAGTGCTAGAGGGGGCAGGGGGCGGATCAGCTCCTACAATGAGCAGTTCTTC